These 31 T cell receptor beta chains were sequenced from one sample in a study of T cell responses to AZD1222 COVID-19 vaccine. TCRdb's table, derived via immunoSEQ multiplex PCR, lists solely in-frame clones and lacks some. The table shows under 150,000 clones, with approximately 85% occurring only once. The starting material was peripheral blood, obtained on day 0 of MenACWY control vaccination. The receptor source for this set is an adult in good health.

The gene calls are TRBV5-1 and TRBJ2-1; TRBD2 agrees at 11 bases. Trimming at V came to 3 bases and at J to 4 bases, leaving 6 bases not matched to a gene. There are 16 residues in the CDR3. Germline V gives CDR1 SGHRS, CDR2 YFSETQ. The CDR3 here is CASSSLSSGGYNEQFF. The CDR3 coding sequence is TGCGCCAGCAGCTCCCTTTCTAGCGGGGGGTACAATGAGCAGTTCTTC. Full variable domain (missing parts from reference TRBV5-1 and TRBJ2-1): KAGVTQTPRYLIKTRGQQVTLSCSPISGHRSVSWYQQTPGQGLQFLFEYFSETQRNKGNFPGRFSGRQFSNSRSEMNVSTLELGDSALYLCASSSLSSGGYNEQFFGPGTRLTVL.

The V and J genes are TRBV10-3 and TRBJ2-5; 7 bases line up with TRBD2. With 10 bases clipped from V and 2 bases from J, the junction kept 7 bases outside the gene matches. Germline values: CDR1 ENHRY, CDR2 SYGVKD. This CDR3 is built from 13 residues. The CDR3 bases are TGTGCCACTAGCGGCCCGCCACAAGAGACCCAGTACTTC. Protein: CATSGPPQETQYF.

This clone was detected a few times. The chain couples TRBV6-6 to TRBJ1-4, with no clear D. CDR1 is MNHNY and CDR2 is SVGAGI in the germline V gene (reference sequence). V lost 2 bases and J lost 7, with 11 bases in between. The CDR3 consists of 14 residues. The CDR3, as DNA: TGTGCCAGCAGTTACGAGATCAGAGGTGAAAAACTGTTTTTT. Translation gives CASSYEIRGEKLFF.

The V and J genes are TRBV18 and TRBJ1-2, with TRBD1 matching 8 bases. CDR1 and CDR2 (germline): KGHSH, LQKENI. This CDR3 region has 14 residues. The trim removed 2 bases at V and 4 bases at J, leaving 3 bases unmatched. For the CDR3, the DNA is TGTGCCAGCTCACCAGACAGGGGTCTCTATGGCTACACCTTC. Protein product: CASSPDRGLYGYTF.

CDR3 loop: CSASPQTEKLFF. The CDR3 DNA reads TGCAGTGCTAGTCCACAGACTGAAAAACTGTTTTTT. The chain is built from TRBV20-1 and TRBJ1-4, with unresolved D. Germline CDR1 reads DFQATT; CDR2 reads SNEGSKA (reference sequence). The CDR3 is made up of 12 amino acids. Between the trimmed V and J ends, which lost 3 bases and 7 bases, there was a span of 9 bases.

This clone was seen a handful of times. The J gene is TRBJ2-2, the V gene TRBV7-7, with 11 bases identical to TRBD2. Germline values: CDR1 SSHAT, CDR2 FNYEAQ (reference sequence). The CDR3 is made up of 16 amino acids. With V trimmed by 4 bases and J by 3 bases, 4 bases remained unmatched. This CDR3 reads CASSSSSGGYTGELFF. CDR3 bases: TGTGCCAGCAGCTCGTCTAGCGGGGGGTACACCGGGGAGCTGTTTTTT.

The CDR3 protein is CASSRDSFITSYEQYV. DNA for the CDR3: TGTGCCAGCAGCCGGGACAGCTTCATAACCTCCTACGAGCAGTACGTC. This sequence joins TRBV6-2 or TRBV6-3 and TRBJ2-7; 7 bases agree with TRBD1. This CDR3 comprises 16 residues. Germline CDR1 reads MNHEY; CDR2 reads SVGEGT. Trimming took 6 bases from V and 0 from J; bases not matched to a gene: 11.

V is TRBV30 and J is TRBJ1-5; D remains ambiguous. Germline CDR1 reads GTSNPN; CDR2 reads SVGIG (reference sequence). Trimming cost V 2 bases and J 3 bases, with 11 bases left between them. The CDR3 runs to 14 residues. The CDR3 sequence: CAWSPLGLNQPQHF. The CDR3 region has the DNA TGTGCCTGGAGTCCCCTTGGCCTCAATCAGCCCCAGCATTTT.

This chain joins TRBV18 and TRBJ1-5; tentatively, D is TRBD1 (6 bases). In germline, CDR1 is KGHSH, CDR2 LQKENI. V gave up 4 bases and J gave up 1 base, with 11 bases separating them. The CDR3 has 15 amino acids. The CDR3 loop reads CASSLRQESNQPQHF. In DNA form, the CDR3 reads TGTGCCAGCTCACTCAGACAGGAGAGCAATCAGCCCCAGCATTTT.

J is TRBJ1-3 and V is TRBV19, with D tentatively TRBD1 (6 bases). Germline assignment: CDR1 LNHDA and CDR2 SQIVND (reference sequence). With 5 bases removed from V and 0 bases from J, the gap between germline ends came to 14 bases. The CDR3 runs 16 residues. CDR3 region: CASSPWTVPSGNTIYF. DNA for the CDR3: TGTGCCAGTAGTCCTTGGACAGTTCCCTCTGGAAACACCATATATTTT.

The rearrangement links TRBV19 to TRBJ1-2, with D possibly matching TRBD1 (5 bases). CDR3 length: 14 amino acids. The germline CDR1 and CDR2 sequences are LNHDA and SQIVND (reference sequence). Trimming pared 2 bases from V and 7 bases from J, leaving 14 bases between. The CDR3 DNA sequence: TGTGCCAGTAGTATATCGACAGCCGCCAGTGGCTACACCTTC. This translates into CASSISTAASGYTF.

CDR3 sequence reads: CASSHNSGGAYEQYF. The CDR3 nucleotides are TGTGCCAGCAGCCACAATAGCGGGGGGGCCTACGAGCAGTACTTC. J is TRBJ2-7 and V is TRBV3-1 (or the pseudogene TRBV3-2); TRBD2 aligns across 11 bases. Per the germline V gene, CDR1 is LGHDT and CDR2 is YNNKEL (reference sequence). This CDR3 spans 15 amino acids. J gave up 2 bases and V 3 bases, and 3 bases lay outside the gene matches.

CDR3 nucleotide sequence: TGTGCCACCGCGGTCCGTAGCACAGATACGCAGTATTTT. It yields the protein CATAVRSTDTQYF. V gene TRBV2 combines with J gene TRBJ2-3; no clear D gene. The CDR3 has 13 residues. With 10 bases removed from V and 0 bases from J, the gap between germline ends came to 11 bases. Germline CDR1 reads SNHLY; CDR2 reads FYNNEI.

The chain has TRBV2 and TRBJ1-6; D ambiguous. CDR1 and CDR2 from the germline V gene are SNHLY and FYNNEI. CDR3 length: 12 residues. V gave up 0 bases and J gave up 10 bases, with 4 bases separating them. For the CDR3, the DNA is TGTGCCAGCAGTGAAGCAGGCTCACCCCTCCACTTT. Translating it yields CASSEAGSPLHF.

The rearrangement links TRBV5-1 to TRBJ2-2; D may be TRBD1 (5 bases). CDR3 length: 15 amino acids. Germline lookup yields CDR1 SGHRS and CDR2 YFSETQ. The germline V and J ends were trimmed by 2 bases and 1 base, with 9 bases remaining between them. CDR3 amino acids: CASSFQQENTGELFF. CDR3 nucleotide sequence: TGCGCCAGCAGCTTCCAACAGGAGAACACCGGGGAGCTGTTTTTT.

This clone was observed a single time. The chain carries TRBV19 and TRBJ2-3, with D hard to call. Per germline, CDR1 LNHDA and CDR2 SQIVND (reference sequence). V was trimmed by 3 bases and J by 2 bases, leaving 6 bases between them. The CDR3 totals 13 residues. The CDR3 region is CASSIGYTDTQYF. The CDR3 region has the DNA TGTGCCAGTAGTATCGGTTACACAGATACGCAGTATTTT.

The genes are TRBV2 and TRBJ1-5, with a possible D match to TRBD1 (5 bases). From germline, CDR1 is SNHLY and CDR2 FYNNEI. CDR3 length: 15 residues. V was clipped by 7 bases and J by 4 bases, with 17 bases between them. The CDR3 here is CASIPERGSNQPQHF. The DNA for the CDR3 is TGTGCCAGCATCCCCGAGAGGGGTTCTAATCAGCCCCAGCATTTT. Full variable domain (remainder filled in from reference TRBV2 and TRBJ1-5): EPEVTQTPSHQVTQMGQEVILRCVPISNHLYFYWYRQILGQKVEFLVSFYNNEISEKSEIFDDQFSVERPDGSNFTLKIRSTKLEDSAMYFCASIPERGSNQPQHFGDGTRLSIL.

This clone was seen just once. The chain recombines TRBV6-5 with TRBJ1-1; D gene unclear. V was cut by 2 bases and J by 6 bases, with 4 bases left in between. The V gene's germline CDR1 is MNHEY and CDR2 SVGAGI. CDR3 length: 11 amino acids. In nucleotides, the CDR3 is TGTGCCAGCAGTTACAGGGCTGAAGCTTTCTTT. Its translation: CASSYRAEAFF.

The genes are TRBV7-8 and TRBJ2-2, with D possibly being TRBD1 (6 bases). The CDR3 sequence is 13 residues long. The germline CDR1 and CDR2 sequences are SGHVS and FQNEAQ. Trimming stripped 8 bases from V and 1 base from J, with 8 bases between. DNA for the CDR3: TGTGCCAGCCGCAGGGGGAACACCGGGGAGCTGTTTTTT. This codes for CASRRGNTGELFF. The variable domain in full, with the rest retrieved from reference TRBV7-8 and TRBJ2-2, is GAGVSQSPRYKVAKRGQDVALRCDPISGHVSLFWYQQALGQGPEFLTYFQNEAQLDKSGLPSDRFFAERPEGSVSTLKIQRTQQEDSAVYLCASRRGNTGELFFGEGSRLTVL.

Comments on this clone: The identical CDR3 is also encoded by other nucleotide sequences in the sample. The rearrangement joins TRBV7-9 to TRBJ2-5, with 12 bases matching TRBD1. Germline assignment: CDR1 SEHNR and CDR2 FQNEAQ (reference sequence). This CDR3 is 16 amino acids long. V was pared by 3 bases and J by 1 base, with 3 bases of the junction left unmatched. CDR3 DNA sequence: TGTGCCAGCAGCTTGGGGGACAGGGGGCTCCAAGAGACCCAGTACTTC. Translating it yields CASSLGDRGLQETQYF.

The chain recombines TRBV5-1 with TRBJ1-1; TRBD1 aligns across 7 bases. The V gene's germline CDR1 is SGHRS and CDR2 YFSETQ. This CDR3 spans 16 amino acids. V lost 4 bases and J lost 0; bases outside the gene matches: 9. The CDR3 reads CASSIYPGQMNTEAFF. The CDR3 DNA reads TGCGCCAGCAGCATCTACCCGGGACAGATGAACACTGAAGCTTTCTTT.

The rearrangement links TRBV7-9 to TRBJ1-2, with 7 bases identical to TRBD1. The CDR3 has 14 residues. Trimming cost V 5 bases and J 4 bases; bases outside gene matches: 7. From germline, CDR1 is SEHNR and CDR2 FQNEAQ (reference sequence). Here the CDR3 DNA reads TGTGCCAGCAGCCCGGGGGACAGAATCTATGGCTACACCTTC. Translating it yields CASSPGDRIYGYTF.

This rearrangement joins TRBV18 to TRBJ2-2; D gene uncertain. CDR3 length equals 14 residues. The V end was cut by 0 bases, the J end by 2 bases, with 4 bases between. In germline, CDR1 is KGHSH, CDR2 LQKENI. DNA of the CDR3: TGTGCCAGCTCACCACCTATTAACACCGGGGAGCTGTTTTTT. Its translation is CASSPPINTGELFF.

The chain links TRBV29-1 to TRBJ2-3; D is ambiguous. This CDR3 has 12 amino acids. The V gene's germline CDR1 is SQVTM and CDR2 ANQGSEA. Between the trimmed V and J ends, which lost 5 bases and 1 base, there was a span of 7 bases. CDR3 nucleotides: TGCAGCGTTAAGGTTGGCACAGATACGCAGTATTTT. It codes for CSVKVGTDTQYF.

The CDR3 DNA is TGCAGCGTGTGGACTAGCGCCTACAATGAGCAGTTCTTC. This codes for CSVWTSAYNEQFF. The chain has TRBV29-1 and TRBJ2-1, with 9 nucleotides matching TRBD2. Germline lookup yields CDR1 SQVTM and CDR2 ANQGSEA. Losses at the gene ends were 6 bases for V and 2 bases for J; bases not matched to a gene: 2. This CDR3 has 13 residues.

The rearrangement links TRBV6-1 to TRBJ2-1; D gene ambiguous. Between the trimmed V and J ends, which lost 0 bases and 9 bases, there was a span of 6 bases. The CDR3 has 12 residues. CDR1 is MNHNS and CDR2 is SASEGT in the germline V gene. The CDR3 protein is CASSEALGEQFF. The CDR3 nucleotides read TGTGCCAGCAGTGAAGCGCTCGGTGAGCAGTTCTTC.

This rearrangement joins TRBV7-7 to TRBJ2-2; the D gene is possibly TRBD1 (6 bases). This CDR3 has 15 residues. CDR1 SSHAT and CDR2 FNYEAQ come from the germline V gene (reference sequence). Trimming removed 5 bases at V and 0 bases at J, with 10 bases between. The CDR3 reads CASSLQGANTGELFF. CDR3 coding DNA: TGTGCCAGCAGCCTACAGGGAGCGAACACCGGGGAGCTGTTTTTT.

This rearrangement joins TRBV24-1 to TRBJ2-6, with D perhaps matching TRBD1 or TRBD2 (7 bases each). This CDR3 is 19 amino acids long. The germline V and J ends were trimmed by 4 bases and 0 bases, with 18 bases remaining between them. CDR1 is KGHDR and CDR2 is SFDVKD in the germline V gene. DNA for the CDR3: TGTGCCACCAGTGAAGGCGGGGGACAGCTGAGCTCTGGGGCCAACGTCCTGACTTTC. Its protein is CATSEGGGQLSSGANVLTF.

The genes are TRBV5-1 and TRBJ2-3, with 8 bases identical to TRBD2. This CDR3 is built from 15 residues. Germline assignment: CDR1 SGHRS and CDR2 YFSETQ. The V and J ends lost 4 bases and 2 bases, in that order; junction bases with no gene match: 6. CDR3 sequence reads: CASSNGLADTDTQYF. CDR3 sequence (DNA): TGCGCCAGCAGCAACGGACTAGCTGACACAGATACGCAGTATTTT.

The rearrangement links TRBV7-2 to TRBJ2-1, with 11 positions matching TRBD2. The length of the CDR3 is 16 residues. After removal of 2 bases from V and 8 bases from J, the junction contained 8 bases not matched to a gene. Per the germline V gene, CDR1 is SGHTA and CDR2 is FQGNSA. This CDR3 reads CASSLRSGGARDEQFF. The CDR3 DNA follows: TGTGCCAGCAGCTTACGTAGCGGGGGGGCTCGGGATGAGCAGTTCTTC.

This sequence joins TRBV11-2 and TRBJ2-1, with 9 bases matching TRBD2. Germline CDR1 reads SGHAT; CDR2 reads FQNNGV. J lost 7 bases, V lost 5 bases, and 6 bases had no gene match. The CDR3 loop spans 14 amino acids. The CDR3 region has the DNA TGTGCCAGCAGCCGCGGGGGGGCCAGGAATGAGCAGTTCTTC. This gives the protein CASSRGGARNEQFF.